This TCR beta chain originates from a study of cytotoxic CD8 clonotypes in ibrutinib-treated CLL. Findings and caveats of the study: Baseline clonality, above age-matched healthy donor levels, tracked circulating CD8+ T-cell counts. Samples were collected at differing times from sustained-remission and progressing patients.

Produced via immunoSEQ multiplex PCR; TCRdb's table is partial and in-frame only. The sample has approximately 120,000 clones; 50% to 65% are singletons. This clone occurred a few times. Its specificity is unknown. V was shortened by 1 base and J by 7 bases, with 17 bases between the two germline ends. This CDR3 contains 16 residues. CDR1 and CDR2 from the germline V gene are GTSNPN and SVGIG (reference sequence). The J gene is TRBJ1-6, the V gene TRBV30, with D unclear. The sequence came from a human donor with chronic lymphocytic leukemia. Sequenced material: PBMCs, taken after 24 months of ibrutinib treatment. CDR3 nucleotides: TGTGCCTGGAGTGCCCTTACAGCGAAAGGAAATTCACCCCTCCACTTT. Translation: CAWSALTAKGNSPLHF.